Below are 4 T cell receptor beta chains sequenced from a single sample in a study of cytomegalovirus exposure and HLA in healthy donors. PCR employed 60 Vbeta and 13 Jbeta primers. Generated by immunoSEQ multiplex PCR, the TCRdb table keeps only in-frame clones and is missing some. This sample has around 60,000 clones, with roughly 80% found just once. The sequencing sample was made of PBMCs. The receptors derive from a woman aged 40 to 55 in good health and CMV-seropositive.

The V gene is TRBV5-1, the J gene TRBJ2-2; D perhaps matches TRBD2 (5 bases). With 4 bases removed from V and 2 bases from J, the gap between germline ends came to 12 bases. The germline gives CDR1 SGHRS, CDR2 YFSETQ. This CDR3 is 15 amino acids long. In DNA, the CDR3 is TGCGCCAGCAGCCGGGAAGGACTCAACACCGGGGAGCTGTTTTTT. Its protein is CASSREGLNTGELFF.

This clone was counted a few times. Other nucleotide sequences from this sample produce the same CDR3. CDR3 DNA sequence: TGTGCCAGCTCAGGGGACGGAAACACCATATATTTT. It encodes CASSGDGNTIYF. The chain has TRBV5-4 and TRBJ1-3; D is possibly TRBD1 (6 bases). The germline CDR1 and CDR2 sequences are SGHNT and YYREEE (reference sequence). The CDR3 consists of 12 residues. Trimming pared 7 bases from V and 4 bases from J, leaving 9 bases between. Filled out from reference TRBV5-4 and TRBJ1-3, the complete variable domain reads ETGVTQSPTHLIKTRGQQVTLRCSSQSGHNTVSWYQQALGQGPQFIFQYYREEENGRGNFPPRFSGLQFPNYSSELNVNALELDDSALYLCASSGDGNTIYFGEGSWLTVV.

This clone has just one count. This chain links TRBV7-9 with TRBJ2-2; tentative D call: TRBD2 (6 bases). CDR1 is SEHNR and CDR2 is FQNEAQ in the germline V gene (reference sequence). V dropped 3 bases and J dropped 7 bases, with 18 bases sitting between them. CDR3 length: 16 amino acids. In nucleotides, the CDR3 is TGTGCCAGCAGCTTTCCGGGAGCCTTGAGCCACGGGGAGCTGTTTTTT. Its translation: CASSFPGALSHGELFF.

This clone was recorded a few times. V gene TRBV18 combines with J gene TRBJ1-3; D ambiguous. Germline loops: CDR1 KGHSH, CDR2 LQKENI. V gave up 3 bases and J gave up 4 bases, with 16 bases separating them. The CDR3 extends over 16 amino acids. For the CDR3, the DNA is TGTGCCAGCTCACCCCCCACCGGGTCGGGAGGAAACACCATATATTTT. Translated: CASSPPTGSGGNTIYF.